A selection of T cell receptor beta chains follows, all from one sample in a study of T cell repertoires in cytomegalovirus infection. MiXCR, run by TCRdb on the reads, gives a single entry per CDR3 protein. The sample records approximately 500,000 distinct CDR3 sequences, approximately 15% being singletons. Sequencing was carried out using CD8+ T cells from PBMCs. These receptors were obtained from a human donor in good health (CMV status not recorded). Some clones in this sample may be carry-over from other donors' samples. CDR3s include the opening cysteine and the closing phenylalanine or tryptophan. The order of the fields is D gene, J gene, clone size, V gene, CDR3 DNA, CDR3 protein. A D gene is named only where the DNA matches it firmly. Clone size is stated in some rows and not others, as once, few, many or a class when expanded.

D gene: TRBD1; J gene: TRBJ2-7; clone size: few; V gene: TRBV7-9; CDR3 DNA: TGTGCCAGCAGCCCTGACAGGGGGCAATCCTACGAGCAGTACTTC; CDR3 protein: CASSPDRGQSYEQYF
D gene: TRBD1; J gene: TRBJ1-2; clone size: .; V gene: TRBV12-3/TRBV12-4; CDR3 DNA: TGTGCCAGCAGTCCGGACCCGACAGGGGATGGCTACACCTTC; CDR3 protein: CASSPDPTGDGYTF
D gene: TRBD2; J gene: TRBJ2-1; clone size: many; V gene: TRBV7-9; CDR3 DNA: TGTGCCAGCAGCAGCAGTAGCGGGGGGGCAAATGAGCAGTTCTTC; CDR3 protein: CASSSSSGGANEQFF
D gene: .; J gene: TRBJ1-3; clone size: .; V gene: TRBV27; CDR3 DNA: TGTGCCAGCAGTTTTAGGAGGAGCTCTGGAAACACCATATATTTT; CDR3 protein: CASSFRRSSGNTIYF
D gene: TRBD1; J gene: TRBJ2-2; clone size: many; V gene: TRBV6-5; CDR3 DNA: TGTGCCAGCAGTCCCAGGGACAGCGCGAACACCGGGGAGCTGTTTTTT; CDR3 protein: CASSPRDSANTGELFF
D gene: TRBD2; J gene: TRBJ2-3; clone size: .; V gene: TRBV27; CDR3 DNA: TGTGCCAGCAGCTCGGGACTAGCGGGACTCACAGATACGCAGTATTTT; CDR3 protein: CASSSGLAGLTDTQYF
D gene: TRBD1; J gene: TRBJ1-1; clone size: .; V gene: TRBV19; CDR3 DNA: TGTGCCAGTGGGCAGGGGGAATGGACTGAAGCTTTCTTT; CDR3 protein: CASGQGEWTEAFF
D gene: TRBD1; J gene: TRBJ2-1; clone size: .; V gene: TRBV7-9; CDR3 DNA: TGTGCCAGCAGCCCGACCGGACAGGGGATCCACAATGAGCAGTTCTTC; CDR3 protein: CASSPTGQGIHNEQFF
D gene: TRBD1; J gene: TRBJ2-5; clone size: many; V gene: TRBV19; CDR3 DNA: TGTGCCAGTAGTCATCAAGACAGGGCCTCAAAGACCCAGTACTTC; CDR3 protein: CASSHQDRASKTQYF
D gene: .; J gene: TRBJ2-3; clone size: .; V gene: TRBV27; CDR3 DNA: TGTGCCAGCAGTCTTACACGGGAAGACCCAGATACGCAGTATTTT; CDR3 protein: CASSLTREDPDTQYF
D gene: TRBD1; J gene: TRBJ1-2; clone size: few; V gene: TRBV12-3/TRBV12-4; CDR3 DNA: TGTGCCAGCAGTTTAGGAACACAGGGGCGAGGAGGCTACACCTTC; CDR3 protein: CASSLGTQGRGGYTF
D gene: TRBD2; J gene: TRBJ2-3; clone size: .; V gene: TRBV10-3; CDR3 DNA: TGTGCCATCAGTGAGGAGGGAGGGACAGATACGCAGTATTTT; CDR3 protein: CAISEEGGTDTQYF
D gene: TRBD2; J gene: TRBJ2-3; clone size: many; V gene: TRBV15; CDR3 DNA: TGTGCCACCAGCACCGCTCGGGGGGGGGCCAGCACAGATACGCAGTATTTT; CDR3 protein: CATSTARGGASTDTQYF
D gene: TRBD1; J gene: TRBJ2-7; clone size: many; V gene: TRBV6-1; CDR3 DNA: TGTGCCAGCAGGGGGGGGGGACAGGGGAGCCTCGGCGAGCAGTACTTC; CDR3 protein: CASRGGGQGSLGEQYF
D gene: .; J gene: TRBJ2-5; clone size: many; V gene: TRBV27; CDR3 DNA: TGTGCCAGCAGTCTAAGGGGGGCTTACCAAGAGACCCAGTACTTC; CDR3 protein: CASSLRGAYQETQYF
D gene: TRBD2; J gene: TRBJ2-1; clone size: many; V gene: TRBV28; CDR3 DNA: TGTGCCAGCAGTGTTCCTGCCGGGACTAGCTCCTACAATGAGCAGTTCTTC; CDR3 protein: CASSVPAGTSSYNEQFF
D gene: .; J gene: TRBJ1-5; clone size: many; V gene: TRBV7-6; CDR3 DNA: TGTGCCAGCAGCTTTCCAGGATCCAATCAGCCCCAGCATTTT; CDR3 protein: CASSFPGSNQPQHF